Given below is one TCR beta chain in context. The germline V gene encodes CDR1 SGHDN and CDR2 FVKESK. CDR3 length: 13 residues. Trimming cost V 5 bases and J 1 base, with 8 bases left between them. The repertoire was sequenced with immunoSEQ multiplex PCR; TCRdb's copy has only in-frame clones and lacks some. Among about 130,000 clones listed, approximately 92% were seen once. This sample stems from a study of control samples from healthy donors and cancer patients. The chain uses TRBV14 and TRBJ1-1; D not resolved. This receptor was obtained from a woman aged 45-65 years in good health. What was sequenced was blood. The CDR3 region has the DNA TGTGCCAGCAGCGATCAGTGGAACACTGAAGCTTTCTTT. Its translation is CASSDQWNTEAFF.